This T cell receptor (beta chain) is drawn from a study of blood T cells in healthy people across ages. In this sample, this clonotype turned up a few times. For the second PCR, which ran for about 7 to 11 cycles, a sample-barcoded 5' primer and a J-beta primer mix were used. TCRdb itself ran the 5' RACE reads through MiXCR, one entry per CDR3 protein. This sample carries over 600,000 distinct CDR3 sequences, 56% of them seen once, and the ten largest clones take about a quarter. Isolated PBMCs totaled at least 6.5 million in each sample. The V gene's germline CDR1 is LNHNV and CDR2 YYDKDF (reference sequence). The ends were cut back, 0 bases at V and 9 bases at J, with 6 bases in the middle. This CDR3 comprises 12 residues.

This TCR derives from a middle-aged man in good health. Sequenced: blood. The rearrangement links TRBV15 to TRBJ2-1; D is unresolved. The CDR3 reads CATSRDFGEQFF. In DNA form, the CDR3 reads TGTGCCACCAGCAGAGATTTTGGTGAGCAGTTCTTC.